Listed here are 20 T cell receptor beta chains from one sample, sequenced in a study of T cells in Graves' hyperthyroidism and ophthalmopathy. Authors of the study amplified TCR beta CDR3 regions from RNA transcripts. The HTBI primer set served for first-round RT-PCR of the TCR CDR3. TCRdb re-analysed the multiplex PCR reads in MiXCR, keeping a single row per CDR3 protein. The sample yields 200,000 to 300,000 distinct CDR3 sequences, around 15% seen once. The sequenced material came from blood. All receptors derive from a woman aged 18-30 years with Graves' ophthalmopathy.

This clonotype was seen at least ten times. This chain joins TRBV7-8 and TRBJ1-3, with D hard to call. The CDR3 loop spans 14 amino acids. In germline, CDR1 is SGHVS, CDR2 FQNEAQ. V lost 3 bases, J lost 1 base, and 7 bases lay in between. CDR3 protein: CASSFKGSGNTIYF. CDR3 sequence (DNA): TGTGCCAGCAGCTTCAAGGGATCTGGAAACACCATATATTTT.

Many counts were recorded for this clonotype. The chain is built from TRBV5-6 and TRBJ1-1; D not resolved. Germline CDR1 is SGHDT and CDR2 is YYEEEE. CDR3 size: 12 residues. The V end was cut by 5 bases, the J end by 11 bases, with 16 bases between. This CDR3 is CASRRAEELAFF. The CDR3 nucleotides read TGTGCCAGCAGGCGGGCGGAGGAGTTGGCTTTCTTT.

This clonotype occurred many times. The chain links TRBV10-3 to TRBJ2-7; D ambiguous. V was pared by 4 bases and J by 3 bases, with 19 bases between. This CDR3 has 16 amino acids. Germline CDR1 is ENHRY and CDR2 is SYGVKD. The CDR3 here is CAISAPLGIESYEQYF. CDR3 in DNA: TGTGCCATCAGTGCCCCCCTAGGGATAGAGAGCTACGAGCAGTACTTC.

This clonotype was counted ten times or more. The DNA of the CDR3 is TGCGCCAGCAGCTTGAGGCAGGGCAGCTCCTACGAGCAGTACTTC. Translation gives CASSLRQGSSYEQYF. The V call is TRBV5-1, the J call TRBJ2-7; D possibly corresponds to TRBD1 (5 bases). The V and J ends lost 1 base and 0 bases respectively, with 11 bases between them. The CDR3 has 15 residues. Germline V CDR1 and CDR2: SGHRS, YFSETQ.

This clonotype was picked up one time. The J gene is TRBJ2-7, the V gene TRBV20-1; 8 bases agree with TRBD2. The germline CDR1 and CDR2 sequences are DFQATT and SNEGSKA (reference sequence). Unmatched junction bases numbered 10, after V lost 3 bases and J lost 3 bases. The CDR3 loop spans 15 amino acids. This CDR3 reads CSARSWTGGGYEQYF. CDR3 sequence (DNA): TGCAGTGCTAGGTCGTGGACGGGAGGGGGCTACGAGCAGTACTTC.

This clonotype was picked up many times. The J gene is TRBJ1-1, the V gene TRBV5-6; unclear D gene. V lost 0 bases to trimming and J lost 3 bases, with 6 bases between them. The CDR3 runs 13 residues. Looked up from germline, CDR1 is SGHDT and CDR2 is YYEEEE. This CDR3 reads CASSLVVDTEAFF. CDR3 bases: TGTGCCAGCAGCTTGGTCGTGGACACTGAAGCTTTCTTT.

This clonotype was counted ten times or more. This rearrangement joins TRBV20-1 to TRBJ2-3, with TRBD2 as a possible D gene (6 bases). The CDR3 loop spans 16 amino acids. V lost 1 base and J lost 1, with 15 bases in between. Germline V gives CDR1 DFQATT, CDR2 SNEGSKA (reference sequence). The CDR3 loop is CSARAAEGRGTDTQYF. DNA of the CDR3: TGCAGTGCTAGAGCCGCGGAGGGCCGGGGCACAGATACGCAGTATTTT.

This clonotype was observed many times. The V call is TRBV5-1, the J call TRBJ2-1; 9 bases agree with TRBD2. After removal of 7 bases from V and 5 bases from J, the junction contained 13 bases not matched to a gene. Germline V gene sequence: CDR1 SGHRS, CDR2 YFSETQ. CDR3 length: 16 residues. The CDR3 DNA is TGCGCCAGCGGCCCGGAAGGCGGGGGGGCCCACAATGAGCAGTTCTTC. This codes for CASGPEGGGAHNEQFF.

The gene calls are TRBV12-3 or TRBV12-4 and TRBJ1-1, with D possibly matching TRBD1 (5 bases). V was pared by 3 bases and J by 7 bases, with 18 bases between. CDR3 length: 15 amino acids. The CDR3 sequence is CASSFGTGSFGEAFF. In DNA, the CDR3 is TGTGCCAGCAGTTTTGGGACCGGGAGTTTTGGTGAAGCTTTCTTT.

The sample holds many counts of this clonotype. The CDR3 DNA follows: TGTGCTAGTGGTTTGGATACAGGGGCCCAAGAGACCCAGTACTTC. The encoded protein is CASGLDTGAQETQYF. This chain connects TRBV12-5 to TRBJ2-5, with 7 bases lining up with TRBD1. The junction had 3 bases not matched to a gene; V was cut back by 1 base and J by 1 base. CDR1 is LGHNT, CDR2 FRNRAP, per germline. CDR3 length equals 15 residues. Supplemented by reference TRBV12-5 and TRBJ2-5, the full variable domain reads DARVTQTPRHKVTEMGQEVTMRCQPILGHNTVFWYRQTMMQGLELLAYFRNRAPLDDSGMPKDRFSAEMPDATLATLKIQPSEPRDSAVYFCASGLDTGAQETQYFGPGTRLLVL.

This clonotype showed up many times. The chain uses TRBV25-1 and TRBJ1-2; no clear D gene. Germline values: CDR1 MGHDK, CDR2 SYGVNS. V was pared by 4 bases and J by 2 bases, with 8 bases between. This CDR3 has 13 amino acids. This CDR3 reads CASSAPGNYGYTF. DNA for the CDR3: TGTGCCAGCAGTGCACCCGGGAACTATGGCTACACCTTC.

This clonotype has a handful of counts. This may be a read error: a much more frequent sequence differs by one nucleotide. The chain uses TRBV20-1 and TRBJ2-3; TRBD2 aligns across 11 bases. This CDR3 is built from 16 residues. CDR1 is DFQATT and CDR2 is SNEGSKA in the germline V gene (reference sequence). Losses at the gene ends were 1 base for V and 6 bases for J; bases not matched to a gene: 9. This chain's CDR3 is CSARVGSGGAPDTQYF. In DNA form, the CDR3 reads TGCAGTGCTAGAGTGGGTAGCGGGGGGGCACCCGATACGCAGTATTTT.

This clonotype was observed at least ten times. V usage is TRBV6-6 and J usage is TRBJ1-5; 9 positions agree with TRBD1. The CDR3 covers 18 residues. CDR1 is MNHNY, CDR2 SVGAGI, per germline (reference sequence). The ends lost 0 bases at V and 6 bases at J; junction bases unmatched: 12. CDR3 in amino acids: CASSYSISGTGIIQPQHF. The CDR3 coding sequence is TGTGCCAGCAGTTACTCGATCTCCGGGACAGGGATTATTCAGCCCCAGCATTTT.

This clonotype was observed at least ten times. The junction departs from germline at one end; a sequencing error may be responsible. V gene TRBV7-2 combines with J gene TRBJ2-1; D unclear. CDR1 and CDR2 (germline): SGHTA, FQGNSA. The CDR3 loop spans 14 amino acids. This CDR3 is CASSLVAGSNGQFF. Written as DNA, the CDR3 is TGTGCCAGCAGCTTAGTGGCAGGATCCAATGGGCAGTTCTTC. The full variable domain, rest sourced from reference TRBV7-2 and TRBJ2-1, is GAGVSQSPSNKVTEKGKDVELRCDPISGHTALYWYRQSLGQGLEFLIYFQGNSAPDKSGLPSDRFSAERTGGSVSTLTIQRTQQEDSAVYLCASSLVAGSNGQFFGPGTRLTVL.

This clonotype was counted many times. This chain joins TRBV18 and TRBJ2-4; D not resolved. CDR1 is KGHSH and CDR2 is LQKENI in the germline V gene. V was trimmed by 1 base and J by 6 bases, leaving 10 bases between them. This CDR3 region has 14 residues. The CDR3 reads CASSPLVRRNIQYF. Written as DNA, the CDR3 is TGTGCCAGCTCACCACTAGTACGGCGAAACATTCAGTACTTC.

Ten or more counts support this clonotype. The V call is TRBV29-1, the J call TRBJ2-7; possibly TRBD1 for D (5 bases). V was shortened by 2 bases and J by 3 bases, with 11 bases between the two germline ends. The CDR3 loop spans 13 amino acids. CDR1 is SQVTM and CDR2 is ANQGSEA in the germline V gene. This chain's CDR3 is CSVESDTVYEQYF. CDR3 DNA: TGCAGCGTTGAATCGGACACCGTCTACGAGCAGTACTTC.

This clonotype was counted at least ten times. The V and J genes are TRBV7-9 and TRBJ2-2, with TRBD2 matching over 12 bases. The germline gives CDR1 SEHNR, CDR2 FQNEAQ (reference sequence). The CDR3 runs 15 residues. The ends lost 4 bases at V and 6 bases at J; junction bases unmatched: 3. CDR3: CASSSSGRASGELFF. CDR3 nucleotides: TGTGCCAGCAGCTCTAGCGGGAGGGCCTCCGGGGAGCTGTTTTTT.

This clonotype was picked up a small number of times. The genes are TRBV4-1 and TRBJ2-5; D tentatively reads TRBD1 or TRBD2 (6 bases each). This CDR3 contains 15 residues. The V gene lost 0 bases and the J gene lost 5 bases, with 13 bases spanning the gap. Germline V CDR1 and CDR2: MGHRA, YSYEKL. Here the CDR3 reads CASSQDPGGGETQYF. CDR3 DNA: TGCGCCAGCAGCCAAGACCCCGGGGGCGGGGAGACCCAGTACTTC.

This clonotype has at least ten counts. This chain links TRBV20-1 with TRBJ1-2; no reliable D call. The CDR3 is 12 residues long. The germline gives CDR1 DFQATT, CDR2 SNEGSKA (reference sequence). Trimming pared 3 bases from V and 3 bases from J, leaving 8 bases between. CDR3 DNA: TGCAGTGCTAGTCCCGGGGACTATGGCTACACCTTC. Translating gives CSASPGDYGYTF.

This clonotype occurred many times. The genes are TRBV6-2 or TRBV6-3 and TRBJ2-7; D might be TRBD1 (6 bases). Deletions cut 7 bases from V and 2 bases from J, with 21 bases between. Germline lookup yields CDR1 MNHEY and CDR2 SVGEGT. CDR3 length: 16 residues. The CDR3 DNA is TGTGCCAGCATCCCAGGGCAGGGGAAATCAACCTACGAGCAGTACTTC. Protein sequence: CASIPGQGKSTYEQYF.